The present entry profiles one T cell receptor (beta chain) with its context. The cohort comprised adults aged roughly 18 to 100 years residing in under 25 US areas. Researchers sorted participants into cohorts using their self-reported clinical history. With V trimmed by 5 bases and J by 4 bases, 9 bases remained unmatched. CDR1 SGHDT and CDR2 YYEEEE come from the germline V gene. This CDR3 spans 15 amino acids. This sample is part of a study of blood T cell repertoires in COVID-19. Turning to the study itself: Sites across the United States, Italy and Spain contributed samples from acute and convalescent COVID-19.

Profiled with immunoSEQ multiplex PCR; TCRdb holds only in-frame clones, not every one. The table records 150,000 to 200,000 clones, around four fifths of them present only once. This receptor was identified in a woman between 45 and 60 years old who had recovered from COVID-19. The sequenced sample consisted of PBMCs or T cells enriched from blood (not recorded which). The chain is built from TRBV5-6 and TRBJ2-1; 7 bases fit TRBD1. CDR3 amino acids: CASSSGTELYNEQFF. DNA for the CDR3: TGTGCCAGCAGTTCTGGGACAGAGTTGTACAATGAGCAGTTCTTC.